This T cell receptor (beta chain) emerged from a study of tumor-infiltrating lymphocytes in oesophageal squamous cell carcinoma. Germline values: CDR1 SGHTA, CDR2 FQGNSA. The CDR3 extends over 18 amino acids. Trimming took off 1 base at V and 4 bases at J, with 20 bases between the two ends. TCRdb used MiXCR to reprocess the PCR reads, holding one entry per CDR3 protein. The sample contains 18,000 or so distinct CDR3 sequences, 42% of which appear only once. The clonotype originates from a female donor with esophageal squamous cell carcinoma. The chain joins TRBV7-2 to TRBJ2-1; D may match TRBD1 or TRBD2 (6 bases each). Material for sequencing was normal esophageal tissue next to the tumor. The CDR3 loop is CASSLVGGPMGLYNEQFF. In DNA form, the CDR3 reads TGTGCCAGCAGCTTAGTAGGGGGGCCTATGGGCCTGTACAATGAGCAGTTCTTC.